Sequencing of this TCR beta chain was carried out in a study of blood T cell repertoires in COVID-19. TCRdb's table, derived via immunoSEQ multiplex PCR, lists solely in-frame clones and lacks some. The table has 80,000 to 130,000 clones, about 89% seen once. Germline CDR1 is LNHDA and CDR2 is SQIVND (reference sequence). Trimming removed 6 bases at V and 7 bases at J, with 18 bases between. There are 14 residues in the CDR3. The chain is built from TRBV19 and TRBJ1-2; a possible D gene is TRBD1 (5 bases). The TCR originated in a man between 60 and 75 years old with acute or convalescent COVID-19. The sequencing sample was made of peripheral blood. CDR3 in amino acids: CASSSPGRASGYTF. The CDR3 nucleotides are TGTGCCAGTAGCTCTCCTGGCAGGGCTTCTGGCTACACCTTC.